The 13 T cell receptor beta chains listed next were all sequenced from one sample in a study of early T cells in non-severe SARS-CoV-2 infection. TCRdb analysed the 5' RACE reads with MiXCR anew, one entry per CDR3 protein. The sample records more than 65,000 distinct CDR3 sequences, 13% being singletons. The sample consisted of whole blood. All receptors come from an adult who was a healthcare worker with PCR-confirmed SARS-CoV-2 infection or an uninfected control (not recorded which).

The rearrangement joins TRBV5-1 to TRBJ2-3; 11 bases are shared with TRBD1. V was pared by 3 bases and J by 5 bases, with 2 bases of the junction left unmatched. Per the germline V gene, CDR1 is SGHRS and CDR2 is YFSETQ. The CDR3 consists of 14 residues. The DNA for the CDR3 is TGCGCCAGCAGCTCGGGGACAGGGGGAGATACGCAGTATTTT. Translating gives CASSSGTGGDTQYF.

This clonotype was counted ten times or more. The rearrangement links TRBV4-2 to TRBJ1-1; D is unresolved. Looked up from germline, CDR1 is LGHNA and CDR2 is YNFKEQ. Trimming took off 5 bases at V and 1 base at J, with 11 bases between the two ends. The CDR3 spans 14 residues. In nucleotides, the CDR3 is TGTGCCAGCAGCTCCCGGACCCAGAACACTGAAGCTTTCTTT. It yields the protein CASSSRTQNTEAFF.

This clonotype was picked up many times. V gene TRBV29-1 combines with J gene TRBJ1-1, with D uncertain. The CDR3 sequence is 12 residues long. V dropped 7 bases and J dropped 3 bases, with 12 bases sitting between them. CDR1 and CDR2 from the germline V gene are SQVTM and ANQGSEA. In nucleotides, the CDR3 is TGCAGCGCCACCCGGGCGGACACTGAAGCTTTCTTT. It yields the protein CSATRADTEAFF.

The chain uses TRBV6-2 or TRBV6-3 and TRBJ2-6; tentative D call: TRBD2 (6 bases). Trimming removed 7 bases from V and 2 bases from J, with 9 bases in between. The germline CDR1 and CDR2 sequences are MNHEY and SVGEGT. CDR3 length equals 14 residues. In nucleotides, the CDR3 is TGTGCCAGCACTTGGAGGGCTGGGGCCAACGTCCTGACTTTC. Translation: CASTWRAGANVLTF.

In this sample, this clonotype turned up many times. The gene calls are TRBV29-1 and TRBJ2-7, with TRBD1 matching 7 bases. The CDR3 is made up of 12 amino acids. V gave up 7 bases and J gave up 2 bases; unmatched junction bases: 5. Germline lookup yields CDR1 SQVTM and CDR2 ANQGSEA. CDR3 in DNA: TGCAGCGCTAGGCAGGGGGCCTACGAGCAGTACTTC. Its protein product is CSARQGAYEQYF.

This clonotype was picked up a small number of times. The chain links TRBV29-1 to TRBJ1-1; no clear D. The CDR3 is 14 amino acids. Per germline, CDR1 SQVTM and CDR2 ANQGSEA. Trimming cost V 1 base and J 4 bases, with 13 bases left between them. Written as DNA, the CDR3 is TGCAGCGTTGAAGTTCAACGGGTTGGCACTGAAGCTTTCTTT. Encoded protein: CSVEVQRVGTEAFF.

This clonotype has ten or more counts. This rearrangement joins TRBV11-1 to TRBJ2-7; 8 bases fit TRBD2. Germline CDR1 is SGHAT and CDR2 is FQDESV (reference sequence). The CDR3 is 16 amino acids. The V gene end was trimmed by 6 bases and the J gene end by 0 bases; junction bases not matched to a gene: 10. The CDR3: CASSYISGNPSYEQYF. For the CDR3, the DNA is TGTGCCAGCAGTTATATTAGCGGGAACCCCTCCTACGAGCAGTACTTC.

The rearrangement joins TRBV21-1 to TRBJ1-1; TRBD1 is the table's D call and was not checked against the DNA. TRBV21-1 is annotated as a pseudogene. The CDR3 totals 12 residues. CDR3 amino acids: CASSKNGQGAFF. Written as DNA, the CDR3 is TGTGCCAGCAGCAAAAACGGACAGGGGGCTTTCTTT.

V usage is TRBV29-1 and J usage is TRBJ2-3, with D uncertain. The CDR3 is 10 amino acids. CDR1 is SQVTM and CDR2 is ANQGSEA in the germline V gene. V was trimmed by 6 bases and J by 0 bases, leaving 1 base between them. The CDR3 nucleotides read TGCAGCGTGAGCACAGATACGCAGTATTTT. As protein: CSVSTDTQYF.

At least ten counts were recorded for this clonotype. The CDR3 region is CASRNRFDSPLHF. CDR3 nucleotides: TGTGCCAGCAGGAACAGGTTTGATTCACCCCTCCACTTT. This rearrangement joins TRBV14 to TRBJ1-6, with TRBD1 as a possible D gene (5 bases). Trimming took off 6 bases at V and 8 bases at J, with 11 bases between the two ends. Germline CDR1 is SGHDN and CDR2 is FVKESK. CDR3 length: 13 residues.

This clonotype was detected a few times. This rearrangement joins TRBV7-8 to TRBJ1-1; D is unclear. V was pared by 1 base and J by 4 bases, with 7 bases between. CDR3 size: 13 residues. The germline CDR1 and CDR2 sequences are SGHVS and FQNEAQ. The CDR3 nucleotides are TGTGCCAGCAGCTTAGGCAGCGTCACTGAAGCTTTCTTT. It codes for CASSLGSVTEAFF.

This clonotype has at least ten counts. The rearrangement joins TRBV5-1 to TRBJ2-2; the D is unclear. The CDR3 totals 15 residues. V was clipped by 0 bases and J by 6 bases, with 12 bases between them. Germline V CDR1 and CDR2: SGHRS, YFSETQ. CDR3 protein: CASSLATGIAGELFF. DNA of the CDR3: TGCGCCAGCAGCTTGGCCACTGGGATCGCCGGGGAGCTGTTTTTT.

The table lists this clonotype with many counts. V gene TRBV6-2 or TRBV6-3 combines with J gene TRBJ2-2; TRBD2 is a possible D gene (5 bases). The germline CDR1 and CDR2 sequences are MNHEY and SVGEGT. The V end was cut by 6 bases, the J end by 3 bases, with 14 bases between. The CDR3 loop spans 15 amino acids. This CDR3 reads CASRPPRGDTGELFF. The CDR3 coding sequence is TGTGCCAGCAGACCCCCTCGGGGAGACACCGGGGAGCTGTTTTTT.